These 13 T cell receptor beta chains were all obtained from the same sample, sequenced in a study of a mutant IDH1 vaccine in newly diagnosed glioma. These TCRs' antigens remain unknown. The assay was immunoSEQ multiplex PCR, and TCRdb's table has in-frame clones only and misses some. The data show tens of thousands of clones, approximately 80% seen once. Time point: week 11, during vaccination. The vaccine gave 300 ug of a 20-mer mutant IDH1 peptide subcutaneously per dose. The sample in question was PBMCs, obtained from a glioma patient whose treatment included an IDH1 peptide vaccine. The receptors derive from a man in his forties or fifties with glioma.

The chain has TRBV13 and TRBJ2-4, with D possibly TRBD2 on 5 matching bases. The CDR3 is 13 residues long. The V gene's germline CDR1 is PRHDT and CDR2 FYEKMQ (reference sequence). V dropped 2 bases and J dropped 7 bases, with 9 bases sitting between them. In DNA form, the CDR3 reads TGTGCCAGCAGCTTAACTTCGGGGAACATTCAGTACTTC. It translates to CASSLTSGNIQYF.

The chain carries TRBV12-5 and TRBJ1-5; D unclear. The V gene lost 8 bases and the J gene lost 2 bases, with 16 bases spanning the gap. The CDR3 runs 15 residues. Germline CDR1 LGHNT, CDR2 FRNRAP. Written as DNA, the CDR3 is TGTGCTAGTATCGACGGATTTTGGGGCAATCAGCCCCAGCATTTT. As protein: CASIDGFWGNQPQHF.

CDR3 sequence (DNA): TGTGCCAGCAGTTACTCGACACTAGCGGCCTCCTACGAGCAGTACTTC. Protein: CASSYSTLAASYEQYF. This chain links TRBV6-5 with TRBJ2-7; 8 nucleotides line up with TRBD2. Trimming took 0 bases from V and 0 from J; bases not matched to a gene: 4. The CDR3 runs to 16 residues. Looked up from germline, CDR1 is MNHEY and CDR2 is SVGAGI.

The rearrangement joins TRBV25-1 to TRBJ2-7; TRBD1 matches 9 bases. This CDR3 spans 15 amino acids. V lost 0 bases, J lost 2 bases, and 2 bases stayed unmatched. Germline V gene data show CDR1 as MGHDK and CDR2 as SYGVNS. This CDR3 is CASSEYGQGTYEQYF. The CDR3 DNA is TGTGCCAGCAGTGAATATGGACAGGGGACCTACGAGCAGTACTTC.

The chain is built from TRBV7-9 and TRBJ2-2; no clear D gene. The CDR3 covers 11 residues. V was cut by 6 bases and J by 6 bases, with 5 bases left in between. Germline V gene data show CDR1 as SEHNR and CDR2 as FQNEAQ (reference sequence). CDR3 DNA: TGTGCCAGCAGATTATCCGGGGAGCTGTTTTTT. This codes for CASRLSGELFF.

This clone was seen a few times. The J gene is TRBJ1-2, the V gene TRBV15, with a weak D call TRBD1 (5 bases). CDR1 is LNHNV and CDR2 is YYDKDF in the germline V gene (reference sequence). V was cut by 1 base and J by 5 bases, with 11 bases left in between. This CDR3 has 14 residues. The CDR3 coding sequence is TGTGCCACCAGCAGAGCAGGGCCAGATTATGGCTACACCTTC. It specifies CATSRAGPDYGYTF.

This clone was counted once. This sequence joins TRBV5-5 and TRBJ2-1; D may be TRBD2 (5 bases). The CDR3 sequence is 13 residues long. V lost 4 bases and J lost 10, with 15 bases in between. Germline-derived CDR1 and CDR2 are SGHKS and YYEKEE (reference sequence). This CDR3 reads CASSLTPGSEQFF. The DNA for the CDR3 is TGTGCCAGCAGCCTCACCCCGGGGAGCGAGCAGTTCTTC.

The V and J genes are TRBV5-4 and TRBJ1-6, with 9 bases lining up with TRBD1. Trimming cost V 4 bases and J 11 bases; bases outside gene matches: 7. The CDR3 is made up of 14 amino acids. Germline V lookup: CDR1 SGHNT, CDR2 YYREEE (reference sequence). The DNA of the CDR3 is TGTGCCAGCAGCCGGGGACAGGGTGACGCACCCCTCCACTTT. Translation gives CASSRGQGDAPLHF.

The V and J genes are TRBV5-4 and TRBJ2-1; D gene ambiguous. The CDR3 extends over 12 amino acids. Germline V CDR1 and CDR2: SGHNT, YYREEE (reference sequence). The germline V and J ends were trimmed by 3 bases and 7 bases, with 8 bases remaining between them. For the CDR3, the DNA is TGTGCCAGCAGCTCTAGGGAAAATGAGCAGTTCTTC. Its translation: CASSSRENEQFF.

For the CDR3, the DNA is TGTGCCAGCAGTTTATCTCCTAGCGGACCCTACGAGCAGTACTTC. Translating gives CASSLSPSGPYEQYF. The chain combines TRBV27 with TRBJ2-7, with 7 bases fitting TRBD2. With V trimmed by 0 bases and J by 2 bases, 4 bases remained unmatched. Germline CDR1 MNHEY, CDR2 SMNVEV (reference sequence). The CDR3 length is 15 residues.

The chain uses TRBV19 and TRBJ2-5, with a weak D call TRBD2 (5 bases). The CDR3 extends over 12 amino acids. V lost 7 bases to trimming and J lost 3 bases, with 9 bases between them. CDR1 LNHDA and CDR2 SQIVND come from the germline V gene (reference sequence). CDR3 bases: TGTGCCAGTATCGGGGTCGAAGAGACCCAGTACTTC. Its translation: CASIGVEETQYF.

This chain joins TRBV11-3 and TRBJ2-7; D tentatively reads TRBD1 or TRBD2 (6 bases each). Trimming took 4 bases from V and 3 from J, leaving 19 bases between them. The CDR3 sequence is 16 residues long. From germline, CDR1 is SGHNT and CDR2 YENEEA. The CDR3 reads CASSYGGVTGIYEQYF. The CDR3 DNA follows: TGTGCCAGCAGCTATGGCGGGGTTACAGGGATCTACGAGCAGTACTTC.

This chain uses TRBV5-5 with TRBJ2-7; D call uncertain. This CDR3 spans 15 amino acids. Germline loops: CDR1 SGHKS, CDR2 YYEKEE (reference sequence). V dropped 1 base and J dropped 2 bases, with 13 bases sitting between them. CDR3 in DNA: TGTGCCAGCAGCTTGTTCGAAGGCAGTACCTACGAGCAGTACTTC. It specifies CASSLFEGSTYEQYF.